The following is a T cell receptor beta chain sequence with its context. The antigen is undetermined. These data come from a study of CD8 T cells in ankylosing spondylitis. Overall study results and limits: Some motif variants had been reported before (in reactive arthritis synovial fluid and blood). Disease-associated clones were CD8+ and fairly uncommon in peripheral blood. A motif in TCR beta, a set of fewer than ten highly homologous variants, appeared characteristic of ankylosing spondylitis blood.

Germline lookup yields CDR1 SQVTM and CDR2 ANQGSEA. This CDR3 is 15 amino acids long. V was clipped by 7 bases and J by 3 bases; unmatched bases: 14. Construction of TCR beta libraries was performed using quantitative 5'-RACE with molecular barcodes. TCRdb ran MiXCR on the 5' RACE reads and lists one entry per CDR3 protein. Here the sample spans under 300,000 distinct CDR3 sequences, roughly 18% being singletons. The sequence came from a male donor with ankylosing spondylitis or in good health (not recorded which). The J gene is TRBJ2-7, the V gene TRBV29-1; 8 positions match TRBD1. The sequencing sample was made of blood, either unsorted or a sorted T cell fraction (not recorded which). The CDR3 spells CSAVRTGKEDYEQYF. DNA for the CDR3: TGCAGCGCCGTGAGGACAGGGAAGGAGGACTACGAGCAGTACTTC.